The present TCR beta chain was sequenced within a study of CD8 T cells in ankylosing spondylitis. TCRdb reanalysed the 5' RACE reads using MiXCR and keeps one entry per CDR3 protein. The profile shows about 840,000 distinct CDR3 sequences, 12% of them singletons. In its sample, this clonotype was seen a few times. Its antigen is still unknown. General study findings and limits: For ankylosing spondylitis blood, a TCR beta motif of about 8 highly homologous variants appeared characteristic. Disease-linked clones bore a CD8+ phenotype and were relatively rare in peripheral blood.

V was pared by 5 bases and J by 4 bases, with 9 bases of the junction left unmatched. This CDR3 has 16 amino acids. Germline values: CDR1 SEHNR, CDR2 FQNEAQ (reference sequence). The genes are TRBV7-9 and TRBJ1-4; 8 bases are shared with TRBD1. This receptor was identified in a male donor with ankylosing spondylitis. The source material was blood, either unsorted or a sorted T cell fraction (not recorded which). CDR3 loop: CASSQYRQGSNEKLFF. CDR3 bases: TGTGCCAGCAGCCAATACCGACAGGGGAGTAATGAAAAACTGTTTTTT.